These 7 T cell receptor beta chains were sequenced from one sample in a study of T cell responses to AZD1222 COVID-19 vaccine. The protocol was immunoSEQ multiplex PCR, while the TCRdb copy is restricted to in-frame clones and leaves out a portion. The sample lists roughly 92,000 clones, about 89% seen once, with 4% to 5% in the top ten. The sample was peripheral blood, taken 28 days after the second AZD1222 dose. Every receptor here comes from an adult who received the AZD1222 COVID-19 vaccine.

This rearrangement joins TRBV18 to TRBJ2-1, with 10 nucleotides matching TRBD2. The CDR3 totals 14 residues. V dropped 5 bases and J dropped 7; count of bases not matched to a gene: 5. Germline-derived CDR1 and CDR2 are KGHSH and LQKENI. This CDR3 is CASSSSTSGNEQFF. CDR3 sequence (DNA): TGTGCCAGCTCATCCTCGACTAGCGGGAATGAGCAGTTCTTC. Filled out from reference TRBV18 and TRBJ2-1, the complete variable domain reads NAGVMQNPRHLVRRRGQEARLRCSPMKGHSHVYWYRQLPEEGLKFMVYLQKENIIDESGMPKERFSAEFPKEGPSILRIQQVVRGDSAAYFCASSSSTSGNEQFFGPGTRLTVL.

The rearrangement links TRBV10-3 to TRBJ1-2, with D possibly matching TRBD1 (5 bases). Trimming took off 4 bases at V and 6 bases at J, with 15 bases between the two ends. The germline CDR1 and CDR2 sequences are ENHRY and SYGVKD. This CDR3 is built from 14 residues. In DNA, the CDR3 is TGTGCCATCAGTGGGTTCACGGGGCCTCATGGCTACACCTTC. As protein: CAISGFTGPHGYTF.

The chain couples TRBV10-2 to TRBJ2-6; 8 bases match TRBD1. Germline V gene data show CDR1 as WSHSY and CDR2 as SAAADI. Unmatched junction bases numbered 2, after V lost 5 bases and J lost 2 bases. This CDR3 has 15 residues. This chain's CDR3 is CASSTTGAGANVLTF. Written as DNA, the CDR3 is TGCGCCAGCAGTACGACAGGGGCTGGGGCCAACGTCCTGACTTTC.

The chain is built from TRBV7-8 and TRBJ1-4; 7 bases match TRBD1. The CDR3 covers 14 residues. Germline V gene data show CDR1 as SGHVS and CDR2 as FQNEAQ. The trim removed 5 bases at V and 5 bases at J, leaving 5 bases unmatched. The CDR3 DNA reads TGTGCCAGCAGCGAGACAGGGAAAAATGAAAAACTGTTTTTT. Residues: CASSETGKNEKLFF.

The chain recombines TRBV19 with TRBJ2-1; no definite D call. The V gene lost 4 bases and the J gene lost 5 bases, with 9 bases spanning the gap. Germline CDR1 LNHDA, CDR2 SQIVND (reference sequence). The CDR3 sequence is 13 residues long. Here the CDR3 reads CASSSQQDNEQFF. The CDR3, as DNA: TGTGCCAGTAGTAGCCAACAAGACAATGAGCAGTTCTTC. Drawing the rest from reference TRBV19 and TRBJ2-1, the complete variable domain is DGGITQSPKYLFRKEGQNVTLSCEQNLNHDAMYWYRQDPGQGLRLIYYSQIVNDFQKGDIAEGYSVSREKKESFPLTVTSAQKNPTAFYLCASSSQQDNEQFFGPGTRLTVL.

The V gene is TRBV18, the J gene TRBJ1-4, with D perhaps TRBD1 (6 bases). Per germline, CDR1 KGHSH and CDR2 LQKENI. This CDR3 region has 16 residues. The V end was cut by 4 bases, the J end by 0 bases, with 12 bases between. CDR3: CASSQVQGTTNEKLFF. Written as DNA, the CDR3 is TGTGCCAGCTCACAAGTTCAGGGGACAACTAATGAAAAACTGTTTTTT.

This rearrangement joins TRBV6-2 or TRBV6-3 to TRBJ1-6; D is undetermined. Germline CDR1 MNHEY, CDR2 SVGEGT. Trimming removed 4 bases at V and 5 bases at J, with 12 bases between. There are 15 residues in the CDR3. The CDR3 DNA reads as TGTGCCAGCAGTTCTCTGGGCCGGAATAATTCACCCCTCCACTTT. It yields the protein CASSSLGRNNSPLHF.